This record looks at one T cell receptor beta chain sequence and its context. No antigen is known for it. The entry originates in a study of a mutant IDH1 vaccine in newly diagnosed glioma. Study-level information: The sex distribution of treated patients was 62.5% male and roughly 38% female, with a mean age of around 40 years. Therapy received beforehand was radiotherapy, temozolomide, or both, with most patients given both. Whole-study results and caveats: Pseudoprogression seemed unrelated to changes in top peripheral T cell clonotypes.

The time point: week 47, end of study. Doses consisted of 300 ug of mutant IDH1 20-mer peptide each, paired with topical imiquimod. Each astrocytoma in the donors was new, WHO grade 3 or 4, IDH1-mutant and ATRX-lost. The CDR3 covers 16 residues. CDR1 is MDHEN, CDR2 SYDVKM, per germline. V was pared by 3 bases and J by 0 bases, with 11 bases between. Generated by immunoSEQ multiplex PCR, the TCRdb table keeps only in-frame clones and is missing some. The sample yields tens of thousands of clones, around 83% seen once. Sequenced here: PBMCs, sampled from a glioma patient whose treatment included an IDH1 peptide vaccine. This rearrangement joins TRBV28 to TRBJ1-4; possible D gene TRBD1, 5 bases. This receptor was taken from a woman in her forties or fifties with glioma. CDR3 sequence reads: CASSFSGVATNEKLFF. The DNA of the CDR3 is TGTGCCAGCAGTTTTTCGGGGGTCGCAACTAATGAAAAACTGTTTTTT.